The next 32 T cell receptor beta chains were all read from a single sample in a study of cytomegalovirus exposure and HLA in healthy donors (dated by TCRdb to about 2017). The receptor library was made with the immunoSEQ multiplex PCR assay. TCRdb took this table from immuneACCESS and kept in-frame rearrangements with V and J called. Such tables lack part of the clones; where checked against another copy, unresolved V genes explain under half of the gap, and the rest is unexplained. In this sample the table shows some 150,000 clones, 70% to 90% of which occur a single time. In total, the top ten clones hold under 8% of the sample. Sequences were obtained from PBMCs. These receptors all stem from a woman aged 30 to 39 in good health and CMV-seropositive.

The chain carries TRBV5-4 and TRBJ1-2; 11 bases agree with TRBD1. Losses at the gene ends were 4 bases for V and 3 bases for J; bases not matched to a gene: 11. Germline values: CDR1 SGHNT, CDR2 YYREEE (reference sequence). CDR3 length: 17 amino acids. CDR3 nucleotide sequence: TGTGCCAGCAGCCAAATCAGGACAGGGGGCTTCGACTATGGCTACACCTTC. Amino acid sequence: CASSQIRTGGFDYGYTF.

The chain uses TRBV6-1 and TRBJ2-7; 8 positions agree with TRBD2. This CDR3 is 15 amino acids long. Germline lookup yields CDR1 MNHNS and CDR2 SASEGT. With 2 bases clipped from V and 2 bases from J, the junction kept 5 bases outside the gene matches. For the CDR3, the DNA is TGTGCCAGCAGTGAATTAACGGGGGGGACCTACGAGCAGTACTTC. Its protein is CASSELTGGTYEQYF.

The chain carries TRBV6-5 and TRBJ1-3; a weak D match, TRBD1 (5 bases). Germline CDR1 is MNHEY and CDR2 is SVGAGI. V dropped 4 bases and J dropped 0 bases, with 13 bases sitting between them. CDR3 length: 16 amino acids. CDR3 DNA: TGTGCCAGCAGTTCAGCCGGGGGAGTCTCTGGAAACACCATATATTTT. It is translated as CASSSAGGVSGNTIYF.

The rearrangement uses TRBV7-3 and TRBJ2-5, with a tentative D call TRBD1 (6 bases). V was pared by 5 bases and J by 1 base, with 14 bases between. This CDR3 spans 15 amino acids. In germline, CDR1 is SGHTA, CDR2 FQGTGA. CDR3 region: CASSRYGTTQETQYF. The DNA of the CDR3 is TGTGCCAGCAGCCGGTACGGGACAACCCAAGAGACCCAGTACTTC.

This clone was seen just once. The J gene is TRBJ2-5, the V gene TRBV2; 7 positions agree with TRBD1. V lost 2 bases to trimming and J lost 5 bases; unmatched junction nucleotides: 8. This CDR3 has 15 amino acids. Germline-derived CDR1 and CDR2 are SNHLY and FYNNEI. CDR3 region: CASSESVRGTETQYF. The DNA of the CDR3 is TGTGCCAGCAGTGAATCGGTCAGGGGGACCGAGACCCAGTACTTC.

This clone occurred once. The chain uses TRBV10-2 and TRBJ2-7; tentatively, D is TRBD1 (5 bases). With 6 bases removed from V and 7 bases from J, the gap between germline ends came to 16 bases. Germline CDR1 and CDR2: WSHSY and SAAADI. CDR3 size: 13 residues. The CDR3 bases are TGCGCCAGCAGCAAGGGGCCCCGCTGGGAGCAGTACTTC. The encoded protein is CASSKGPRWEQYF.

The chain recombines TRBV27 with TRBJ1-1; no clear D. V was clipped by 0 bases and J by 2 bases, with 10 bases between them. The CDR3 is 15 residues long. Germline values: CDR1 MNHEY, CDR2 SMNVEV (reference sequence). The CDR3 region is CASSLSAQRNTEAFF. The CDR3 nucleotides are TGTGCCAGCAGTTTATCGGCACAACGTAACACTGAAGCTTTCTTT.

This chain connects TRBV27 to TRBJ2-7; TRBD2 matches 13 bases. CDR3 length: 16 residues. Trimming at V came to 5 bases and at J to 2 bases, leaving 6 bases not matched to a gene. The germline V gene encodes CDR1 MNHEY and CDR2 SMNVEV (reference sequence). In DNA form, the CDR3 reads TGTGCCAGCAGTCTCGGACTAGCGGGAGCCCCCTACGAGCAGTACTTC. Protein product: CASSLGLAGAPYEQYF.

The chain recombines TRBV5-8 with TRBJ2-2; TRBD1 matches 10 bases. Trimming cost V 4 bases and J 5 bases; bases outside gene matches: 8. This CDR3 has 16 residues. CDR1 SGHTS and CDR2 YDEGEE come from the germline V gene. This CDR3 reads CASSPGTGVRTGELFF. Written as DNA, the CDR3 is TGTGCCAGCAGCCCTGGGACAGGGGTGAGGACCGGGGAGCTGTTTTTT.

The chain recombines TRBV11-2 with TRBJ2-1, with 7 bases identical to TRBD1. From germline, CDR1 is SGHAT and CDR2 FQNNGV. The CDR3 spans 15 residues. After removal of 1 base from V and 4 bases from J, the junction contained 4 bases not matched to a gene. The CDR3 protein is CASSLAGTAYNEQFF. The CDR3 bases are TGTGCCAGCAGCTTAGCCGGGACAGCGTACAATGAGCAGTTCTTC.

The chain combines TRBV19 with TRBJ2-7, with TRBD2 identical over 8 bases. V lost 0 bases and J lost 2; bases outside the gene matches: 6. CDR3 length equals 16 residues. The germline CDR1 and CDR2 sequences are LNHDA and SQIVND (reference sequence). In DNA form, the CDR3 reads TGTGCCAGTAGTATAGATCGAACTAGCGGAGCCTACGAGCAGTACTTC. Residues: CASSIDRTSGAYEQYF.

The V call is TRBV28, the J call TRBJ2-3; D ambiguous. V was trimmed by 6 bases and J by 2 bases, leaving 12 bases between them. The CDR3 loop spans 14 amino acids. From germline, CDR1 is MDHEN and CDR2 SYDVKM. CDR3 loop: CASRRPWATDTQYF. The CDR3 DNA sequence: TGTGCCAGCAGGCGCCCGTGGGCCACAGATACGCAGTATTTT.

V usage is TRBV6-5 and J usage is TRBJ2-7, with D possibly being TRBD2 (5 bases). Germline V CDR1 and CDR2: MNHEY, SVGAGI. The ends were cut back, 4 bases at V and 3 bases at J, with 13 bases in the middle. The CDR3 has 14 residues. The CDR3 loop is CASSSGHEGYEQYF. The CDR3 nucleotides are TGTGCCAGCAGTTCCGGCCACGAGGGCTACGAGCAGTACTTC.

This sequence joins TRBV28 and TRBJ2-7; D perhaps matches TRBD1 (6 bases). The ends were cut back, 8 bases at V and 4 bases at J, with 18 bases in the middle. CDR3 length: 14 residues. Per germline, CDR1 MDHEN and CDR2 SYDVKM. CDR3 bases: TGTGCCAGCGTGGCCCATGGGACAAAATACGAGCAGTACTTC. Protein: CASVAHGTKYEQYF.

V gene TRBV5-1 combines with J gene TRBJ2-3; D gene unclear. Trimming took 4 bases from V and 5 from J, leaving 17 bases between them. This CDR3 has 15 amino acids. In germline, CDR1 is SGHRS, CDR2 YFSETQ. The DNA of the CDR3 is TGCGCCAGCAGCGGAAAAACCCAGGTTGGAGATACGCAGTATTTT. Its translation is CASSGKTQVGDTQYF.

This clone was observed a few times. CDR3 nucleotides: TGCAGCGTTGGGATCGGACTAGGATTTTCCGGGGAGCTGTTTTTT. It codes for CSVGIGLGFSGELFF. This chain connects TRBV29-1 to TRBJ2-2, with 7 positions matching TRBD2. Germline V CDR1 and CDR2: SQVTM, ANQGSEA. Trimming took 4 bases from V and 6 from J; bases not matched to a gene: 11. This CDR3 contains 15 residues.

The CDR3 loop reads CSVDWGGGQETQYF. CDR3 coding DNA: TGCAGCGTTGATTGGGGCGGGGGACAAGAGACCCAGTACTTC. The chain joins TRBV29-1 to TRBJ2-5, with 7 bases aligning to TRBD2. V shed 3 bases, J shed 2 bases, and the junction held 6 bases outside the gene matches. CDR3 length: 14 residues. Germline V lookup: CDR1 SQVTM, CDR2 ANQGSEA.

This clone was detected only once. The rearrangement joins TRBV9 to TRBJ1-1, with 9 bases fitting TRBD1. The CDR3 covers 15 residues. Germline V lookup: CDR1 SGDLS, CDR2 YYNGEE. V dropped 3 bases and J dropped 6; count of bases not matched to a gene: 9. CDR3 coding DNA: TGTGCCAGCAGCGCACTGGACAGGGGAGAACCTGAAGCTTTCTTT. It codes for CASSALDRGEPEAFF. The full variable domain, rest sourced from reference TRBV9 and TRBJ1-1, is DSGVTQTPKHLITATGQRVTLRCSPRSGDLSVYWYQQSLDQGLQFLIQYYNGEERAKGNILERFSAQQFPDLHSELNLSSLELGDSALYFCASSALDRGEPEAFFGQGTRLTVV.

The CDR3 coding sequence is TGTGCCAGCAGCTTAAGGCCAGAGAACACTGAAGCTTTCTTT. This sequence encodes CASSLRPENTEAFF. V gene TRBV7-3 combines with J gene TRBJ1-1, with D unclear. V lost 1 base and J 1 base, leaving 7 bases between the germline ends. CDR1 and CDR2 (germline): SGHTA, FQGTGA. This CDR3 is 14 amino acids long.

The chain carries TRBV6-5 and TRBJ1-2; a possible D gene is TRBD1 (6 bases). Deletions cut 6 bases from V and 6 bases from J, with 14 bases between. Germline-derived CDR1 and CDR2 are MNHEY and SVGAGI. CDR3 length equals 13 residues. As DNA, the CDR3 is TGTGCCAGCAGAAAAACAGGGAGCGATGGCTACACCTTC. Amino acids: CASRKTGSDGYTF.

The gene calls are TRBV19 and TRBJ1-2; weak D call: TRBD1 (5 bases). CDR1 is LNHDA, CDR2 SQIVND, per germline (reference sequence). The CDR3 has 17 residues. Between the trimmed V and J ends, which lost 1 base and 4 bases, there was a span of 19 bases. The CDR3 bases are TGTGCCAGTAGTATAGGGCCCGTTTGGGGGACTGTCTATGGCTACACCTTC. It codes for CASSIGPVWGTVYGYTF.

The V and J genes are TRBV27 and TRBJ1-4; TRBD1 aligns across 7 bases. Germline loops: CDR1 MNHEY, CDR2 SMNVEV (reference sequence). V shed 4 bases, J shed 0 bases, and the junction held 2 bases outside the gene matches. The CDR3 extends over 15 amino acids. CDR3 coding DNA: TGTGCCAGCAGTTCGCAGGGGGCAACTAATGAAAAACTGTTTTTT. This codes for CASSSQGATNEKLFF.

The CDR3 region has the DNA TGTGCCAGCAGCCGACAGGGCTCCTATAATTCACCCCTCCACTTT. Amino acid sequence: CASSRQGSYNSPLHF. The chain uses TRBV7-2 and TRBJ1-6; 7 bases align to TRBD1. Germline CDR1 reads SGHTA; CDR2 reads FQGNSA. Trimming removed 5 bases from V and 0 bases from J; junction bases left unmatched: 1. CDR3 length: 15 amino acids.

The J gene is TRBJ2-1, the V gene TRBV2, with 11 bases identical to TRBD2. The CDR3 covers 14 residues. Per germline, CDR1 SNHLY and CDR2 FYNNEI. The CDR3 spells CAKTSGISYNEQFF. CDR3 in DNA: TGTGCTAAGACTAGCGGGATTTCCTACAATGAGCAGTTCTTC.

This sequence joins TRBV5-1 and TRBJ1-2; possibly TRBD1 for D (6 bases). V was pared by 0 bases and J by 8 bases, with 14 bases between. Germline V gene lookup returns CDR1 SGHRS and CDR2 YFSETQ. The CDR3 sequence is 14 residues long. CDR3 nucleotides: TGCGCCAGCAGCTTGGCTACAGGGTCTTACGGCTACACCTTC. Translating it yields CASSLATGSYGYTF.

This clone was counted a single time. This chain uses TRBV19 with TRBJ2-2; a weak D match, TRBD1 (5 bases). From germline, CDR1 is LNHDA and CDR2 SQIVND (reference sequence). The CDR3 length is 14 residues. V gave up 5 bases and J gave up 2 bases, with 9 bases separating them. The CDR3 sequence: CASSWGVNTGELFF. As DNA, the CDR3 is TGTGCCAGTAGTTGGGGCGTTAACACCGGGGAGCTGTTTTTT.

The gene calls are TRBV5-1 and TRBJ1-4, with 8 nucleotides matching TRBD1. Germline lookup yields CDR1 SGHRS and CDR2 YFSETQ. The CDR3 spans 17 residues. Trimming at V came to 1 base and at J to 8 bases, leaving 13 bases not matched to a gene. CDR3 in amino acids: CASSLTGGQGLREKLFF. CDR3 sequence (DNA): TGCGCCAGCAGCTTGACCGGTGGACAGGGTTTAAGGGAAAAACTGTTTTTT.

The chain is built from TRBV18 and TRBJ2-5, with D possibly TRBD2 on 5 matching bases. The CDR3 consists of 14 residues. Trimming cost V 6 bases and J 2 bases, with 13 bases left between them. CDR1 is KGHSH and CDR2 is LQKENI in the germline V gene. The CDR3 sequence is CASSLRAGQETQYF. CDR3 coding DNA: TGTGCCAGCTCGCTGCGGGCAGGACAAGAGACCCAGTACTTC.

The chain combines TRBV2 with TRBJ2-1; 8 nucleotides match TRBD2. V was clipped by 2 bases and J by 8 bases; unmatched bases: 8. The length of the CDR3 is 15 residues. Germline lookup yields CDR1 SNHLY and CDR2 FYNNEI. CDR3 amino acids: CASSETSGPWDEQFF. DNA for the CDR3: TGTGCCAGCAGTGAAACTAGCGGACCGTGGGATGAGCAGTTCTTC.

This clone came up a few times. CDR3 DNA sequence: TGTGCCAGCAGCTTAGGTGGACTAGCGGGAGGGGGTTACGAGCAGTACTTC. It encodes CASSLGGLAGGGYEQYF. This chain connects TRBV5-4 to TRBJ2-7; the match to TRBD2 covers 15 bases. CDR1 is SGHNT, CDR2 YYREEE, per germline (reference sequence). Trimming took 2 bases from V and 4 from J; bases not matched to a gene: 7. The CDR3 extends over 17 amino acids.

The CDR3 is CASSLDAGAYNEQFF. CDR3 sequence (DNA): TGTGCCAGCAGCTTGGACGCGGGAGCCTACAATGAGCAGTTCTTC. The genes are TRBV5-4 and TRBJ2-1; 7 bases match TRBD2. Germline-derived CDR1 and CDR2 are SGHNT and YYREEE (reference sequence). The trim removed 0 bases at V and 2 bases at J, leaving 2 bases unmatched. This CDR3 comprises 15 residues.

This chain links TRBV2 with TRBJ1-2, with 11 positions matching TRBD1. The length of the CDR3 is 14 residues. V lost 9 bases to trimming and J lost 8 bases; unmatched junction nucleotides: 11. CDR1 and CDR2 (germline): SNHLY, FYNNEI. The CDR3 spells CAREPGDRGAGYTF. In nucleotides, the CDR3 is TGTGCCAGGGAGCCAGGGGACAGGGGGGCCGGCTACACCTTC.